The 14 T cell receptor beta chains listed next were all sequenced from one sample in a study of CD8 T cells in Susac syndrome. When the RNA was reverse transcribed, random hexamers were used with an input of roughly 0.5 to 1 ug. In TCRdb, the immunoSEQ multiplex PCR reads were re-called with MiXCR into one record per CDR3 protein. The sample lists about 240,000 distinct CDR3 sequences; 90% to 96% were seen once. The specimen sequenced was CD4+ T cells from PBMCs. Receptors originate from a human donor with Susac syndrome.

The chain couples TRBV4-1 to TRBJ1-2, with 10 bases that match TRBD1. Germline trimming cut 6 bases from V and 5 bases from J; bases unmatched to any gene: 12. The germline CDR1 and CDR2 sequences are MGHRA and YSYEKL. The length of the CDR3 is 16 residues. In DNA form, the CDR3 reads TGCGCCAGCAGTCCTACCGGGACAGGGGTTGGGTATGGCTACACCTTC. Protein product: CASSPTGTGVGYGYTF.

The sample holds one count of this clonotype. The chain links TRBV5-4 to TRBJ2-3; D is unresolved. V was pared by 2 bases and J by 0 bases, with 19 bases between. CDR3 length equals 18 residues. The germline gives CDR1 SGHNT, CDR2 YYREEE (reference sequence). CDR3 nucleotides: TGTGCCAGCAGCTTCCGGCTAGGAGTTGCGCGGAGCACAGATACGCAGTATTTT. Translating gives CASSFRLGVARSTDTQYF.

The genes are TRBV12-3 or TRBV12-4 and TRBJ2-2; TRBD1 agrees at 9 bases. The CDR3 has 15 residues. V gave up 7 bases and J gave up 4 bases; unmatched junction bases: 7. The CDR3 loop is CASNPQGAPTGELFF. Here the CDR3 DNA reads TGTGCCAGCAACCCACAGGGGGCGCCCACCGGGGAGCTGTTTTTT.

The V call is TRBV11-2, the J call TRBJ1-2; tentatively, D is TRBD1 (5 bases). The CDR3 covers 15 residues. Per germline, CDR1 SGHAT and CDR2 FQNNGV. Trimming removed 7 bases at V and 4 bases at J, with 19 bases between. The CDR3 DNA reads as TGTGCCAGCACCCTAGTAGGGTCAGGGTTCTATGGCTACACCTTC. Residues: CASTLVGSGFYGYTF. Full variable domain (remainder filled in from reference TRBV11-2 and TRBJ1-2): EAGVAQSPRYKIIEKRQSVAFWCNPISGHATLYWYQQILGQGPKLLIQFQNNGVVDDSQLPKDRFSAERLKGVDSTLKIQPAKLEDSAVYLCASTLVGSGFYGYTFGSGTRLTVV.

The V and J genes are TRBV20-1 and TRBJ2-1, with D perhaps assigned TRBD1 or TRBD2 (5 bases each). The V gene's germline CDR1 is DFQATT and CDR2 SNEGSKA (reference sequence). The CDR3 is made up of 13 amino acids. The CDR3 reads CSGALPGSNEQFF. Here the CDR3 DNA reads TGCAGCGGGGCCCTCCCGGGGAGCAATGAGCAGTTCTTC.

The rearrangement links TRBV23-1 to TRBJ1-5; TRBD1 is a possible D gene (5 bases). TRBV23-1 is an ORF, and what it does is uncertain. Trimming took 3 bases from V and 7 from J, leaving 13 bases between them. CDR3 length: 14 residues. As DNA, the CDR3 is TGCGCCAGCAGTCAGTCAGGGAGGGAGCAGCCCCAGCATTTT. Translating it yields CASSQSGREQPQHF.

The rearrangement joins TRBV3-1 to TRBJ2-3, with 13 bases identical to TRBD2. With 1 base clipped from V and 2 bases from J, the junction kept 6 bases outside the gene matches. Germline CDR1 and CDR2: LGHDT and YNNKEL (reference sequence). The CDR3 runs 18 residues. CDR3 in DNA: TGTGCCAGCAGCCAAGTGCGACTAGCGGGAGGTATCACAGATACGCAGTATTTT. This gives the protein CASSQVRLAGGITDTQYF.

The CDR3 DNA is TGTGCCAGCAGCCACTTAGCGGGAGCGATGATAGATACGCAGTATTTT. Amino acids: CASSHLAGAMIDTQYF. The rearrangement uses TRBV25-1 and TRBJ2-3; 9 nucleotides line up with TRBD2. Trimming took 6 bases from V and 5 from J; bases not matched to a gene: 12. The CDR3 loop spans 16 amino acids. Germline V lookup: CDR1 MGHDK, CDR2 SYGVNS.

In its sample, this clonotype was seen once. This chain joins TRBV20-1 and TRBJ1-5; D is unresolved. V was shortened by 3 bases and J by 3 bases, with 12 bases between the two germline ends. The CDR3 contains 14 residues. Looked up from germline, CDR1 is DFQATT and CDR2 is SNEGSKA (reference sequence). The CDR3 DNA follows: TGCAGTGCTAGCGCGACGGGATCCAATCAGCCCCAGCATTTT. Protein sequence: CSASATGSNQPQHF.

The genes are TRBV20-1 and TRBJ2-1; 10 bases fit TRBD2. Losses at the gene ends were 0 bases for V and 9 bases for J; bases not matched to a gene: 17. The CDR3 loop spans 18 amino acids. Germline V gene sequence: CDR1 DFQATT, CDR2 SNEGSKA (reference sequence). The CDR3 coding sequence is TGCAGTGCTAGAGATCCTAGCGGGAGTCCCCAGATCGGAGGTGAGCAGTTCTTC. This sequence encodes CSARDPSGSPQIGGEQFF.

The chain employs TRBV24-1 and TRBJ2-7; the D call may be TRBD1 or TRBD2 (5 bases each). Germline-derived CDR1 and CDR2 are KGHDR and SFDVKD. Trimming shortened V by 4 bases and J by 5 bases, and 17 bases separated the two germline ends. CDR3 size: 15 residues. The CDR3 DNA reads as TGTGCCACCAGTGACGCCGGGACCGGAACCGACGAGCAGTACTTC. Translated: CATSDAGTGTDEQYF.

This clonotype occurred once. The rearrangement uses TRBV3-1 and TRBJ2-5; the D gene is possibly TRBD2 (6 bases). Germline assignment: CDR1 LGHDT and CDR2 YNNKEL (reference sequence). V dropped 4 bases and J dropped 6 bases, with 21 bases sitting between them. CDR3 length: 16 residues. CDR3 loop: CASSPLHGGGPKTQYF. CDR3 DNA sequence: TGTGCCAGCAGCCCCCTACACGGGGGAGGCCCCAAGACCCAGTACTTC.

This chain joins TRBV20-1 and TRBJ1-4, with D uncertain. V was clipped by 3 bases and J by 8 bases, with 16 bases between them. The CDR3 runs 14 residues. CDR1 is DFQATT, CDR2 SNEGSKA, per germline (reference sequence). CDR3 nucleotides: TGCAGTGCTAGGGCCTCGAGTTGGAGGGAAAAACTGTTTTTT. Amino acids: CSARASSWREKLFF.

The gene calls are TRBV2 and TRBJ2-7; 9 bases agree with TRBD2. In germline, CDR1 is SNHLY, CDR2 FYNNEI. CDR3 size: 13 residues. The junction had 5 bases not matched to a gene; V was cut back by 8 bases and J by 3 bases. The CDR3 bases are TGTGCCAGCGCGGGAGGGAGGGTCTACGAGCAGTACTTC. This sequence encodes CASAGGRVYEQYF.